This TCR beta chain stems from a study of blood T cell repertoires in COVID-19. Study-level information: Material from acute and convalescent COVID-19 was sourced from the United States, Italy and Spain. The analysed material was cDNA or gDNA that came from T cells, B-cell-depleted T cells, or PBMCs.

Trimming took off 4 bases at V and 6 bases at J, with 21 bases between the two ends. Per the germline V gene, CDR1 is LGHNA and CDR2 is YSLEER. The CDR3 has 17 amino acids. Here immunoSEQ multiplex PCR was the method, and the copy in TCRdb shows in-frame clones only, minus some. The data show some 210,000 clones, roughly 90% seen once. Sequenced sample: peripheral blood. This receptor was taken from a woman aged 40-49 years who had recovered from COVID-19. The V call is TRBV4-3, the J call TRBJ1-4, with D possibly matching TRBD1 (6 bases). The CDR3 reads CASSLTHLGTKYEKLFF. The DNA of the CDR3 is TGCGCCAGCAGCCTAACTCATCTGGGGACAAAGTATGAAAAACTGTTTTTT.